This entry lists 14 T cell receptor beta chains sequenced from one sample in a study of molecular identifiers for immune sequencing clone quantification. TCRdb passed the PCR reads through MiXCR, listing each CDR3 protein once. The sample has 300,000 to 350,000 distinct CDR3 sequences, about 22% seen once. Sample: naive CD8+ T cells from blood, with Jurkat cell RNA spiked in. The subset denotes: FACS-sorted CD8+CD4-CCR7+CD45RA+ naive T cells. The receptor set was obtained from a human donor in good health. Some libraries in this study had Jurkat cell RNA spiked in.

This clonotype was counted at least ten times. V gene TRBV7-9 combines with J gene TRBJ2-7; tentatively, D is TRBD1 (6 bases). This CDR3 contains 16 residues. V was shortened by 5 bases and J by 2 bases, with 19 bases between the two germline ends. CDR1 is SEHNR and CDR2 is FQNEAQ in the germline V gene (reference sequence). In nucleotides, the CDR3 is TGTGCCAGCAGCGCAGCTCATGGGGGCAGCACCTACGAGCAGTACTTC. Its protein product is CASSAAHGGSTYEQYF.

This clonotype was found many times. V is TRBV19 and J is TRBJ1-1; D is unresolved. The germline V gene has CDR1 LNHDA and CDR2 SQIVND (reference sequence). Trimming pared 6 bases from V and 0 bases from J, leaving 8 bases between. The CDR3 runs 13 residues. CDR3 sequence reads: CASRANVNTEAFF. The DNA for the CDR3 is TGTGCCAGTAGGGCAAACGTGAACACTGAAGCTTTCTTT.

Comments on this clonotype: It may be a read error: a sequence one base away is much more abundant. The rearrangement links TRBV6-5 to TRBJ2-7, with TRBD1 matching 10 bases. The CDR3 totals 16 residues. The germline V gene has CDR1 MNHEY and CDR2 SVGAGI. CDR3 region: CASSYEYRQGAYGQYF. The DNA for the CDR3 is TGTGCCAGCAGTTATGAGTATCGACAGGGGGCTTACGGGCAGTACTTC.

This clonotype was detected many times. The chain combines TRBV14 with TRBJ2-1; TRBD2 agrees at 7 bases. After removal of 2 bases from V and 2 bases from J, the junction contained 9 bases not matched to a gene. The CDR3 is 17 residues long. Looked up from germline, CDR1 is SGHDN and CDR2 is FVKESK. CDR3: CASSQSPQRGPYNEQFF. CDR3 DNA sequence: TGTGCCAGCAGCCAAAGCCCTCAGCGGGGACCCTACAATGAGCAGTTCTTC.

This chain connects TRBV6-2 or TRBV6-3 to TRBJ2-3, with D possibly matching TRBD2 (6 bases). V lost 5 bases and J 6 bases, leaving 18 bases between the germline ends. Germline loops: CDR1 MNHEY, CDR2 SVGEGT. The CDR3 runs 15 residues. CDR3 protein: CASSELRDDSDTQYF. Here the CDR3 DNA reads TGTGCCAGCAGTGAGCTGCGGGACGACTCGGATACGCAGTATTTT.

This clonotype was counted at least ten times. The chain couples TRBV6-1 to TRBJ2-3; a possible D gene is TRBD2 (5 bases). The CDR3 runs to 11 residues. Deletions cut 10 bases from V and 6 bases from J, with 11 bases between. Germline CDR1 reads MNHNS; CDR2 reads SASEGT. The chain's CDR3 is CATRAADTQYF. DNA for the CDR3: TGTGCCACCAGAGCGGCGGATACGCAGTATTTT.

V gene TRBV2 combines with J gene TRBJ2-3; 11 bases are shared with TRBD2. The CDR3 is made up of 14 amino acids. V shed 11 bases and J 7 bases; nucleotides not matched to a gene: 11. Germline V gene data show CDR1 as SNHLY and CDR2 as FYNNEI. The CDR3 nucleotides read TGTGCCGAAAGGGGACTAGCGGAGCTGAATACGCAGTATTTT. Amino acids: CAERGLAELNTQYF.

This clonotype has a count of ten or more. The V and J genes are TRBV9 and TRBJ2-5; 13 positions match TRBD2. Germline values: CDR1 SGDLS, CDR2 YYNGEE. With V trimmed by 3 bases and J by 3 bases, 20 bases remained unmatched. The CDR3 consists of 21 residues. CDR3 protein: CASSDDLEAPGTSGEKETQYF. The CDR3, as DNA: TGTGCCAGCAGCGATGACCTCGAAGCCCCGGGGACTAGCGGGGAGAAAGAGACCCAGTACTTC.

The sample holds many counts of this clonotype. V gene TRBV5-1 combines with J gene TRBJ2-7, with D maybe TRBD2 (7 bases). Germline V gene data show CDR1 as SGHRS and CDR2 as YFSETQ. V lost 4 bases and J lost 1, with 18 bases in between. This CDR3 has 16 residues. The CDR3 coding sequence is TGCGCCAGCAGCCCCCAAGGGGGGGGCGCTTCCTACGAGCAGTACTTC. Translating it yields CASSPQGGGASYEQYF.

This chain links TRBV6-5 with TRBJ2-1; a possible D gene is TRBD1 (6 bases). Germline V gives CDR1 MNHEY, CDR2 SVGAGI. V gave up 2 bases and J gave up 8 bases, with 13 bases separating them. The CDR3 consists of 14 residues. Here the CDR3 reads CASSYLTGQHEQFF. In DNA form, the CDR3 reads TGTGCCAGCAGTTACCTTACAGGGCAGCATGAGCAGTTCTTC.

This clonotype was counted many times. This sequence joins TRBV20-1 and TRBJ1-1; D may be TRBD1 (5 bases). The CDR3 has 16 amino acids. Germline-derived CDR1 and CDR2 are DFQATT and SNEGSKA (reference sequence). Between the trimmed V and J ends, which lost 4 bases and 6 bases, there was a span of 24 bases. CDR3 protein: CSATLSGAQGIPEAFF. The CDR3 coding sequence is TGCAGTGCTACTCTCAGCGGGGCCCAGGGAATCCCTGAAGCTTTCTTT.

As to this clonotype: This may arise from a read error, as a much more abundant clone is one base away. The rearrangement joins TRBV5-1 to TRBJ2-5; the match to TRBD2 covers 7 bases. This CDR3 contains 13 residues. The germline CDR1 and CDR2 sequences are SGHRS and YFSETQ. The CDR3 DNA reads TGCGCCGGCAGCTTGGAGGGAGGGGAGACCCAGTACTTC. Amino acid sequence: CAGSLEGGETQYF.

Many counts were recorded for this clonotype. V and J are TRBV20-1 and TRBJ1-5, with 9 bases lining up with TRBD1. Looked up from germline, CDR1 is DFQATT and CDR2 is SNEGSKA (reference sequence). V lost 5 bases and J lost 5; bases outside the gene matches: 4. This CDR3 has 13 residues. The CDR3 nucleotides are TGCAGTGCTGCGGGACAGGGTTATCAGCCCCAGCATTTT. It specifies CSAAGQGYQPQHF.

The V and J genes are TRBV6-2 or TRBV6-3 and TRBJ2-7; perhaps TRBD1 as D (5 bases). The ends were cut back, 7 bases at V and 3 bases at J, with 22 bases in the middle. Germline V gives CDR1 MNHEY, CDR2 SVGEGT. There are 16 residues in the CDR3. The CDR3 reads CASTNQGIWAGYEQYF. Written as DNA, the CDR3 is TGTGCCAGCACCAATCAGGGAATTTGGGCCGGCTACGAGCAGTACTTC.